The present T cell receptor beta chain was sequenced within a study of T cell repertoires in cytomegalovirus infection. This clonotype was seen only a few times. Its antigen is unidentified. Each CDR3 protein is one row after TCRdb ran MiXCR on the reads. The repertoire has 45,000 to 75,000 distinct CDR3 sequences, about 30% of them found once; the top ten carry around 70%. The CDR3 is 12 residues long. Germline CDR1 and CDR2: SQVTM and ANQGSEA. Trimming pared 5 bases from V and 0 bases from J, leaving 7 bases between. This chain links TRBV29-1 with TRBJ1-2, with D possibly being TRBD1 (6 bases). The sequencing input was PBMCs, sequenced either directly or after in vitro stimulation (not recorded which). The receptor was isolated from a human donor in good health (CMV status not recorded). Some clones in this sample may be carry-over from other donors' samples. The CDR3 here is CSVRTANYGYTF. DNA for the CDR3: TGCAGCGTTCGGACAGCTAACTATGGCTACACCTTC.